These 14 T cell receptor beta chains were sequenced from one sample in a study of cytomegalovirus exposure and HLA in healthy donors. Amplification used 60 Vbeta primers and 13 Jbeta primers. Data came from immunoSEQ multiplex PCR; TCRdb stores just in-frame clones and leaves some out. The table records approximately 220,000 clones, under 80% of them present only once. The material sequenced was PBMCs. Receptors originate from a woman aged 30 to 39 in good health and CMV-seronegative.

The chain carries TRBV4-1 and TRBJ2-5; D is ambiguous. Trimming stripped 5 bases from V and 1 base from J, with 11 bases between. Germline CDR1 is MGHRA and CDR2 is YSYEKL. The CDR3 consists of 14 residues. The CDR3 DNA sequence: TGCGCCAGCAGCAATCGACTGGCCCAAGAGACCCAGTACTTC. Translated: CASSNRLAQETQYF.

Concerning this clone: A read error may account for a junction end that differs from germline. CDR3 sequence (DNA): TGCAGCGTTGAAGATTTACAAGCGTACGTGGACAGTCGACACCGGGGAGCTGTTTTT. Its protein is CSVEDLQAYVDSRHRGAVF. This chain links TRBV29-1 with TRBJ2-2, with D perhaps TRBD1 (6 bases). CDR1 SQVTM and CDR2 ANQGSEA come from the germline V gene. The CDR3 sequence is 19 residues long.

Details on this clone: An end of the junction differs from the germline gene, which may be a read error. The chain joins TRBV7-9 to TRBJ2-3; D call uncertain. The CDR3 length is 13 residues. CDR1 is SEHNR, CDR2 FQNEAQ, per germline (reference sequence). As DNA, the CDR3 is TGTTCCAGCAGCTTAGTCTCGCTAGGTACGCAGTATTTT. This gives the protein CSSSLVSLGTQYF.

The chain recombines TRBV6-1 with TRBJ1-3; D gene ambiguous. Trimming removed 4 bases from V and 3 bases from J, with 10 bases in between. The CDR3 has 14 amino acids. Germline CDR1 reads MNHNS; CDR2 reads SASEGT. The CDR3 coding sequence is TGTGCCAGCAGTGTCACGGAGGTTGGAAACACCATATATTTT. Protein product: CASSVTEVGNTIYF.

The genes are TRBV19 and TRBJ1-2; D possibly corresponds to TRBD1 (5 bases). CDR1 and CDR2 from the germline V gene are LNHDA and SQIVND (reference sequence). V shed 5 bases and J shed 4 bases, with 14 bases lying between them. The CDR3 is 14 amino acids. The CDR3 sequence: CASSPTGGLYGYTF. The CDR3, as DNA: TGTGCCAGTAGTCCCACGGGGGGACTCTATGGCTACACCTTC.

This chain connects TRBV30 to TRBJ2-2; D might be TRBD2 (5 bases). Trimming removed 8 bases from V and 1 base from J, with 8 bases in between. This CDR3 has 12 residues. Per the germline V gene, CDR1 is GTSNPN and CDR2 is SVGIG (reference sequence). CDR3 bases: TGTGCCCGGGGAGAGAACACCGGGGAGCTGTTTTTT. As protein: CARGENTGELFF.

This sequence joins TRBV6-1 and TRBJ2-5; 10 positions match TRBD2. The J call may be incorrect, as the DNA end agrees better with TRBJ2-7. The CDR3 is 15 residues long. CDR1 and CDR2 (germline): MNHNS, SASEGT. The chain's CDR3 is CASKGERGGAYEQYF. In DNA, the CDR3 is TGTGCCAGCAAGGGAGAGCGGGGGGGTGCCTACGAGCAGTACTTC.

This clone showed up just a few times. V and J are TRBV9 and TRBJ2-3; TRBD1 is a possible D gene (5 bases). The CDR3 loop spans 14 amino acids. V lost 4 bases and J 1 base, leaving 10 bases between the germline ends. Germline values: CDR1 SGDLS, CDR2 YYNGEE. The CDR3 is CASSTQGGTDTQYF. CDR3 DNA: TGTGCCAGCAGCACGCAAGGGGGCACAGATACGCAGTATTTT.

This clone was counted only a few times. The chain is built from TRBV4-1 and TRBJ1-1; D is ambiguous. CDR1 and CDR2 from the germline V gene are MGHRA and YSYEKL. Trimming removed 3 bases from V and 0 bases from J, with 5 bases in between. The CDR3 covers 13 residues. CDR3 in amino acids: CASSQGMNTEAFF. CDR3 sequence (DNA): TGCGCCAGCAGCCAGGGCATGAACACTGAAGCTTTCTTT.

The chain combines TRBV5-4 with TRBJ1-3; 7 nucleotides align to TRBD1. The length of the CDR3 is 17 residues. Germline V gives CDR1 SGHNT, CDR2 YYREEE (reference sequence). V dropped 4 bases and J dropped 2; count of bases not matched to a gene: 12. CDR3 amino acids: CASSPLRTGTPGNTIYF. The CDR3 coding sequence is TGTGCCAGCAGCCCTCTTCGGACAGGAACTCCTGGAAACACCATATATTTT.

This chain uses TRBV5-1 with TRBJ2-7, with 10 bases aligning to TRBD2. The CDR3 is 14 residues long. CDR1 is SGHRS and CDR2 is YFSETQ in the germline V gene. V lost 4 bases and J lost 1; bases outside the gene matches: 2. The CDR3 here is CASSQTSGSYEQYF. The CDR3 DNA reads as TGCGCCAGCAGCCAGACTAGCGGGTCCTACGAGCAGTACTTC.

V gene TRBV10-3 combines with J gene TRBJ1-2, with a tentative D call TRBD1 (6 bases). The CDR3 totals 14 residues. Between the trimmed V and J ends, which lost 6 bases and 2 bases, there was a span of 13 bases. CDR1 is ENHRY, CDR2 SYGVKD, per germline. CDR3 sequence: CAISEGDLNYGYTF. The CDR3 DNA follows: TGTGCCATCAGCGAGGGGGACTTGAACTATGGCTACACCTTC.

This clone occurred once. The V gene is TRBV5-4, the J gene TRBJ1-6; TRBD1 matches 8 bases. The length of the CDR3 is 16 residues. Germline lookup yields CDR1 SGHNT and CDR2 YYREEE (reference sequence). The V and J ends lost 0 bases and 10 bases, in that order; junction bases with no gene match: 9. Here the CDR3 DNA reads TGTGCCAGCAGCTTGGCGGCAGGGGGCTTAGGCTCACCCCTCCACTTT. Amino acid sequence: CASSLAAGGLGSPLHF.

The chain is built from TRBV6-5 and TRBJ2-1; 7 nucleotides line up with TRBD1. From germline, CDR1 is MNHEY and CDR2 SVGAGI. V was pared by 6 bases and J by 3 bases, with 2 bases of the junction left unmatched. This CDR3 contains 13 residues. DNA of the CDR3: TGTGCCAGCAGAGGGGACAGCTACAATGAGCAGTTCTTC. Its translation: CASRGDSYNEQFF.